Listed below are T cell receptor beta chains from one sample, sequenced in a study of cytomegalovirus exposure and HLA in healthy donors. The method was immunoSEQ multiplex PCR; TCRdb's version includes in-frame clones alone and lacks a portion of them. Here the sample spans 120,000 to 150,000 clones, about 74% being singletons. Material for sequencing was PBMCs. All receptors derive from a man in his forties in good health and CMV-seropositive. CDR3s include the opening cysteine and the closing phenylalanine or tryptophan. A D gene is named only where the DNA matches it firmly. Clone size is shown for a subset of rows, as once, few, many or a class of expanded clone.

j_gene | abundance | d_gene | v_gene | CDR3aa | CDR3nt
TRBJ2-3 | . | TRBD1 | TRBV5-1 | CASSLQGSGTDTQYF | TGCGCCAGCAGCTTACAGGGGAGTGGCACAGATACGCAGTATTTT
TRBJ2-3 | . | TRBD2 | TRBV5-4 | CASSLGGGSVDTQYF | TGTGCCAGCAGCTTGGGGGGCGGGAGTGTAGATACGCAGTATTTT
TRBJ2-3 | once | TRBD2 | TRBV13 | CASSAPGLATDTQYF | TGTGCCAGCAGCGCTCCGGGACTAGCGACAGATACGCAGTATTTT
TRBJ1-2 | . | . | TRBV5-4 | CASSWGGDYGYTF | TGTGCCAGCAGCTGGGGGGGGGACTATGGCTACACCTTC
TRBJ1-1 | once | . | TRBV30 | CACKIGGAITEAFF | TGTGCCTGCAAGATCGGGGGGGCGATCACTGAAGCTTTCTTT
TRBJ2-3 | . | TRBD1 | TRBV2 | CASSYTGGGTADTQYF | TGTGCCAGCAGTTACACAGGGGGAGGTACAGCAGATACGCAGTATTTT
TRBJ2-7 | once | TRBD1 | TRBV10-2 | CASSPGTATYEQYF | TGCGCCAGCAGCCCCGGGACAGCCACCTACGAGCAGTACTTC
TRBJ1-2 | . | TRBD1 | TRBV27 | CASSFTGGANGYTF | TGTGCCAGCAGTTTCACAGGGGGCGCGAATGGCTACACCTTC
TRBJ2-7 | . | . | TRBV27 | CASSWRDAAIYEQYF | TGTGCCAGCAGTTGGAGGGACGCAGCTATTTACGAGCAGTACTTC
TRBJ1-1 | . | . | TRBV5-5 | CASSLSARNTEAFF | TGTGCCAGCAGCTTATCAGCGAGGAACACTGAAGCTTTCTTT
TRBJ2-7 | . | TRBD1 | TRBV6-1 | CASSDFFRDRGDEQYF | TGTGCCAGCAGTGACTTTTTCCGGGACAGGGGAGACGAGCAGTACTTC
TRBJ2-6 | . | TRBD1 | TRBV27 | CASRDRVSGANVLTF | TGTGCCAGCAGAGACAGGGTTTCTGGGGCCAACGTCCTGACTTTC
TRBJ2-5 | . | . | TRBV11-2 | CASSQATGQETQYF | TGTGCCAGCAGCCAGGCGACAGGCCAAGAGACCCAGTACTTC
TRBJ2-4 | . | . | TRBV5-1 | CASSPFGAGAVAKNIQYF | TGCGCCAGCAGCCCCTTTGGGGCAGGGGCCGTAGCCAAAAACATTCAGTACTTC
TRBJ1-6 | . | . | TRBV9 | CASSGTSSYNSPLHF | TGTGCCAGCAGCGGAACGAGCTCCTATAATTCACCCCTCCACTTT
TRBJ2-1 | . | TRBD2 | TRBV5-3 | CARSLVAGVGNEQFF | TGTGCCAGAAGCTTGGTAGCGGGAGTAGGCAATGAGCAGTTCTTC
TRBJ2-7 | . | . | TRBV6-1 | CASSDPPYEQYF | TGTGCCAGCAGTGACCCTCCCTACGAGCAGTACTTC
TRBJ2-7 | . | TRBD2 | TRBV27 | CASGRLAGGPDEQYF | TGTGCCAGCGGGAGACTAGCGGGAGGGCCGGACGAGCAGTACTTC
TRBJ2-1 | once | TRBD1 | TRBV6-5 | CASSLGQYSYNEQFF | TGTGCCAGCAGCCTGGGACAGTACTCCTACAATGAGCAGTTCTTC
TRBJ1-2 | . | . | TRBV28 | CASSLAYGYTF | TGTGCCAGCAGTTTGGCCTATGGCTACACCTTC
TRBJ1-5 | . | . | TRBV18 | CASSVNNQPQHF | TGTGCCAGCTCAGTCAACAATCAGCCCCAGCATTTT
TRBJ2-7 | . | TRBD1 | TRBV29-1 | CSAQGDRAYEQYF | TGCAGCGCCCAGGGGGACAGGGCCTACGAGCAGTACTTC
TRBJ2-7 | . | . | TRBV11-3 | CASSLGGVLSEQYF | TGTGCCAGCAGCTTAGGGGGAGTCCTCTCCGAGCAGTACTTC
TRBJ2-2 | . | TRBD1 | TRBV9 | CASSARTGPDTGELFF | TGTGCCAGCAGCGCCCGGACAGGGCCAGACACCGGGGAGCTGTTTTTT
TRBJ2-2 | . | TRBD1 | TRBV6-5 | CASRGGSGELFF | TGTGCCAGCAGAGGGGGCAGCGGGGAGCTGTTTTTT
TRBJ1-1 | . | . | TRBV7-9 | CASSLAGGMNTEAFF | TGTGCCAGCAGCTTAGCGGGGGGAATGAACACTGAAGCTTTCTTT
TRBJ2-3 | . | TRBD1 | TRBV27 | CASSREGSPGQGTDTQYF | TGTGCCAGCAGTAGAGAGGGCTCGCCGGGACAGGGCACAGATACGCAGTATTTT
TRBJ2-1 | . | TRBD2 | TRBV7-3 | CASSPLARNYNEQFF | TGTGCCAGCAGCCCACTAGCGAGAAACTACAATGAGCAGTTCTTC
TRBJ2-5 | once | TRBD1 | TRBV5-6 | CASSRQGRETQYF | TGTGCCAGCAGCCGACAGGGTAGAGAGACCCAGTACTTC
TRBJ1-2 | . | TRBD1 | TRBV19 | CASSPRQGGYGYTF | TGTGCCAGTAGTCCGCGACAGGGGGGATATGGCTACACCTTC
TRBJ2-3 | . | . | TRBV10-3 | CAIKWGQGTDTQYF | TGTGCCATCAAGTGGGGGCAGGGCACAGATACGCAGTATTTT
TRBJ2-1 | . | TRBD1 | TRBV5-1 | CASSWDRVSGNEQFF | TGCGCCAGCAGCTGGGACAGGGTAAGCGGGAATGAGCAGTTCTTC
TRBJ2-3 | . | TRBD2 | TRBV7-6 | CASSFELAGGADTQYF | TGTGCCAGCAGTTTTGAACTAGCGGGAGGGGCAGATACGCAGTATTTT